Listed below are T cell receptor beta chains from one sample, sequenced in a study of T-cell memory formation after mild COVID-19. TCRdb reanalysed the 5' RACE reads using MiXCR and keeps one entry per CDR3 protein. This sample has around 200,000 distinct CDR3 sequences, with 27% found just once. Sequenced input: PBMCs or a T cell subset sorted from them (not recorded which). These receptors all stem from an adult woman who had mild COVID-19 (a few samples of this study predate the infection). Cell type and time point are not known. Both conserved end residues are part of each CDR3. D genes are given only for firm matches. Size values are once, few and many counts, or a class for expanded clones, and some rows have none.

v_gene	abundance	d_gene	j_gene	CDR3nt	CDR3aa
TRBV3-1	.	.	TRBJ2-1	TGTGCCAGCAGCCAAGACCGGGGGGCTTACAATGAGCAGTTCTTC	CASSQDRGAYNEQFF
TRBV24-1	.	TRBD1	TRBJ1-2	TGTGCCACCAGTGATCCTGGGACAGTCTATGGCTACACCTTC	CATSDPGTVYGYTF
TRBV6-5	.	.	TRBJ2-7	TGTGCCAGCAGCCGTAGTCCAGGGACCTCCTACGAGCAGTACTTC	CASSRSPGTSYEQYF
TRBV18	.	TRBD1	TRBJ2-3	TGTGCCAGCTCACCGGGGACAGGGCTTTTGAAAGATACGCAGTATTTT	CASSPGTGLLKDTQYF
TRBV12-3/TRBV12-4	.	.	TRBJ2-7	TGTGCCAGCAGTTTGTTAACAGGGCCTCCCTACGAGCAGTACTTC	CASSLLTGPPYEQYF
TRBV2	.	.	TRBJ2-7	TGTGCCAGCAGTATTTTCTACGAGCAGTACTTC	CASSIFYEQYF
TRBV2	few	.	TRBJ2-7	TGTGCCAGCAGGGAGGGGGTCACCTACGAGCAGTACTTC	CASREGVTYEQYF
TRBV9	.	.	TRBJ2-1	TGTGCCAGCAGCCGAAGCGGGACATACAATGAGCAGTTCTTC	CASSRSGTYNEQFF
TRBV6-5	few	.	TRBJ1-1	TGTGCCAGCAGTTATGCGGGCATGAACACTGAAGCTTTCTTT	CASSYAGMNTEAFF
TRBV7-9	.	TRBD2	TRBJ2-2	TGTGCCAGCAGCTCCCCCCCGGGACTAGCGGGGACCACGAACACCGGGGAGCTGTTTTTT	CASSSPPGLAGTTNTGELFF
TRBV5-1	few	.	TRBJ2-1	TGCGCCAGCAGCTCAGGGGTAGGCGATGAGCAGTTCTTC	CASSSGVGDEQFF
TRBV7-6	.	.	TRBJ1-5	TGTGCCAGCAGCCGATGGACGGGCCCGAGGCAGCCCCAGCATTTT	CASSRWTGPRQPQHF
TRBV4-1	few	TRBD1	TRBJ1-4	TGCGCCAGCAGCCAACAAGGACAGGGATCAACTAATGAAAAACTGTTTTTT	CASSQQGQGSTNEKLFF
TRBV2	.	.	TRBJ2-7	TGTGCCAGCAGTGGGGACCAGTCCTACGAGCAGTACTTC	CASSGDQSYEQYF
TRBV2	few	.	TRBJ2-5	TGTGCCAGCAGTGGGGACTGGGAAGAGACCCAGTACTTC	CASSGDWEETQYF
TRBV7-2	few	.	TRBJ1-5	TGTGCCAGCAGCCTGGACAGAGTGGAGCCCCAGCATTTT	CASSLDRVEPQHF
TRBV7-9	few	.	TRBJ1-2	TGTGCCAGCAGCTTTTATTCCTATGGCTACACCTTC	CASSFYSYGYTF
TRBV5-5	few	TRBD2	TRBJ2-1	TGTGCCAGCAGCCGCGGACTAGCGGGAGTGGTCAGGTACAATGAGCAGTTCTTC	CASSRGLAGVVRYNEQFF
TRBV7-9	few	.	TRBJ1-1	TGTGCCAGCAGCTTAGCGCGTTCCGGGGGCACTGAAGCTTTCTTT	CASSLARSGGTEAFF
TRBV20-1	few	TRBD2	TRBJ2-1	TGCAGTGCTACCGGGACTAGCGTAAATGAGCAGTTCTTC	CSATGTSVNEQFF
TRBV19	.	TRBD2	TRBJ2-7	TGTGCCAGTAGTAGCCACAGCGGGGGGGCCCGCGAGCAGTACTTC	CASSSHSGGAREQYF
TRBV15	many	.	TRBJ2-4	TGTGCCACGGACTCTGGGATAGCCAAAAACATTCAGTACTTC	CATDSGIAKNIQYF
TRBV5-5	.	.	TRBJ2-7	TGTGCCAGCAGCTTAACCGGACGGTACGAGCAGTACTTC	CASSLTGRYEQYF
TRBV5-1	few	TRBD2	TRBJ2-3	TGCGCCAGGCCCCCTAGGGCGGGGGTGGATACGCAGTATTTT	CARPPRAGVDTQYF
TRBV25-1	few	TRBD1	TRBJ1-2	TGTGCCAGCAGTGAAGACAGGGTGGCTGGCTACACCTTC	CASSEDRVAGYTF
TRBV6-5	few	.	TRBJ1-5	TGTGCCAGCAGTTACGAACAAAGCAATCAGCCCCAGCATTTT	CASSYEQSNQPQHF
TRBV5-5	.	.	TRBJ1-2	TGTGCCAGCCGGCCCGCCGAGGGGACGGTCTATGGCTACACCTTC	CASRPAEGTVYGYTF
TRBV11-3	.	.	TRBJ2-1	TGTGCCAGCAGCTCGGGACTAGGGGGCGATGAGCAGTTCTTC	CASSSGLGGDEQFF
TRBV28	few	.	TRBJ1-2	TGTGCCAGCACCTTGGGGACGGATTACTATGGCTACACCTTC	CASTLGTDYYGYTF
TRBV11-3	.	TRBD1	TRBJ2-1	TGTGCCAGCAGCTTAGCCCCGACAGGGAACAATGAGCAGTTCTTC	CASSLAPTGNNEQFF
TRBV4-1	few	TRBD1	TRBJ1-1	TGCGCCAGCAGCGCTTGGACAGGGGCGAGGGGAACTGAAGCTTTCTTT	CASSAWTGARGTEAFF
TRBV9	.	TRBD2	TRBJ2-3	TGTGCCAGCAGCGTAGGACGTGGGACTAGCGCGAGGACAGATACGCAGTATTTT	CASSVGRGTSARTDTQYF
TRBV5-1	.	TRBD1	TRBJ1-1	TGCGCCAGCAGCCAGACAGGGGGGAACACTGAAGCTTTCTTT	CASSQTGGNTEAFF
TRBV12-3/TRBV12-4	few	TRBD2	TRBJ2-3	TGTGCCAGCAGTCCGGGGGGTTACGCCACAGATACGCAGTATTTT	CASSPGGYATDTQYF
TRBV5-1	.	.	TRBJ2-3	TGCGCCAGCAGCTTGTGGGGAGATAGAACAGATACGCAGTATTTT	CASSLWGDRTDTQYF
TRBV20-1	.	.	TRBJ2-3	TGCAGTGCTAGGAGCGGGAGCACAGATACGCAGTATTTT	CSARSGSTDTQYF
TRBV18	few	.	TRBJ2-1	TGTGCCAGCTCACCATACGCGAGCAATGAGCAGTTCTTC	CASSPYASNEQFF
TRBV27	.	.	TRBJ2-3	TGTGCCAGCAGCCCCGGACAGTGGAGCACAGATACGCAGTATTTT	CASSPGQWSTDTQYF
TRBV5-6	.	.	TRBJ2-7	TGTGCCAGCAGCTTCGGAGGGGCGGACGAGCAGTACTTC	CASSFGGADEQYF
TRBV3-1	.	.	TRBJ2-5	TGTGCCAGCACGCACCTCCCGGGAGTAGGAGAGACCCAGTACTTC	CASTHLPGVGETQYF
TRBV29-1	few	.	TRBJ2-4	TGCAGCGTTGGAGGAGGGTTAGAAAACATTCAGTACTTC	CSVGGGLENIQYF
TRBV6-1	.	TRBD2	TRBJ2-7	TGTGCCAGCAGTGAATCCCCTAGCGGGGGTGGCTACGAGCAGTACTTC	CASSESPSGGGYEQYF
TRBV14	few	.	TRBJ2-7	TGTGCCAGCAGCAAGGAAGTCGGGTTCGCCTACGAGCAGTACTTC	CASSKEVGFAYEQYF
TRBV7-3	.	TRBD2	TRBJ2-5	TGTGCCAGCAGCCTTAGCGGGAGTCCCATGTACTTC	CASSLSGSPMYF
TRBV20-1	.	.	TRBJ2-4	TGCAGTGCGTGGGCGGGGACCAAAAACATTCAGTACTTC	CSAWAGTKNIQYF
TRBV12-3/TRBV12-4	.	.	TRBJ1-5	TGTGCCAGCAGCCCAGATGAGGTCGATCAGCCCCAGCATTTT	CASSPDEVDQPQHF
TRBV6-2/TRBV6-3	few	TRBD2	TRBJ2-7	TGTGCCAGCAGTTCCGGGACTAGCGGATCCTACGAGCAGTACTTC	CASSSGTSGSYEQYF
TRBV6-1	many	.	TRBJ2-2	TGTGCCAGTTCTACCAGGGGTTCCGGGGAGCTGTTTTTT	CASSTRGSGELFF
TRBV11-1	.	TRBD2	TRBJ2-5	TGTGCCAGCAGCTTTGTACCCGGGACTAGCGGGACTCAAGAGACCCAGTACTTC	CASSFVPGTSGTQETQYF
TRBV5-1	few	TRBD1	TRBJ2-7	TGCGCCAGCAGCCCATCTACAGGGGGGCTTCAGGACGAGCAGTACTTC	CASSPSTGGLQDEQYF
TRBV5-4	.	TRBD1	TRBJ1-1	TGTGCCAGCAGCTTGGGTTGGACAGGGGCCACTGAAGCTTTCTTT	CASSLGWTGATEAFF
TRBV7-8	.	.	TRBJ2-2	TGTGCCAGCAGCTTAGCCCAGGGGTGGGGCGGGGAGCTGTTTTTT	CASSLAQGWGGELFF
TRBV27	few	TRBD2	TRBJ2-7	TGTGCCAGCAGTTGGTCCCTAGCGGGGGGAACGTACGAGCAGTACTTC	CASSWSLAGGTYEQYF
TRBV19	once	.	TRBJ1-1	TGTGCCAGTAGTATAGCCCCCAGCACTGAAGCTTTCTTT	CASSIAPSTEAFF
TRBV29-1	.	.	TRBJ2-3	TGCAGCGTTGACGGACGTCCGTCGGGGGATACGCAGTATTTT	CSVDGRPSGDTQYF
TRBV5-1	.	TRBD1	TRBJ2-1	TGCGCCAGCAGGGACAGGGGGTATTACAATGAGCAGTTCTTC	CASRDRGYYNEQFF
TRBV5-1	.	TRBD2	TRBJ2-3	TGCGCCAGCAGCTCGGGACTAGCGGGAGTTGATACGCAGTATTTT	CASSSGLAGVDTQYF
TRBV23-1	.	.	TRBJ1-3	TGCGCCAGCAGGGAACCTAGAGGGGCGAGAAACACCATATATTTT	CASREPRGARNTIYF
TRBV4-3	.	TRBD1	TRBJ1-5	TGCGCCAGCAGCCGACGACAGGGGCATCAGCCCCAGCATTTT	CASSRRQGHQPQHF